This T cell receptor (beta chain) emerged from a study of cytomegalovirus exposure and HLA in healthy donors. Broader study findings: TCR beta V- and J-gene trimming, according to a later analysis, was linked to a missense DCLRE1C variant. The study carried out a later analysis of TCR beta sequences. It associated approximately 17,000 of them with specific HLA alleles at a false discovery rate of 0.05. In vitro data verified a few CMV-associated chains as specific for CMV antigens. Rates of TCR association differed by HLA locus in a later analysis, with DRB1 highest and HLA-C lowest.

On this clone: Its antigen is not identified.

Primers: 60 Vbeta forward and 13 Jbeta reverse. Repertoires were generated with immunoSEQ multiplex PCR, while TCRdb's copy carries only in-frame clones and drops some. The sample consists of about 200,000 clones, 60% to 80% of them appearing once. Per germline, CDR1 PRHDT and CDR2 FYEKMQ (reference sequence). The CDR3 spans 15 residues. Unmatched junction bases numbered 5, after V lost 4 bases and J lost 1 base. The specimen sequenced was PBMCs. The rearrangement joins TRBV13 to TRBJ1-1; 8 bases are a match to TRBD1. The clonotype was recovered from a man between 18 and 35 years old in good health and CMV-seronegative. The CDR3 DNA sequence: TGTGCCAGCAGCTCCGAAGGGACAGGGAACACTGAAGCTTTCTTT. This encodes CASSSEGTGNTEAFF.